This TCR beta chain was documented in a study of blood T cell repertoires in COVID-19. Study information: T cells, B-cell-depleted T cells, or PBMCs provided the cDNA or gDNA that served as material.

The germline CDR1 and CDR2 sequences are SGDLS and YYNGEE. This CDR3 has 16 amino acids. V trimming: 0 bases; J trimming: 2 bases; junction bases outside the gene matches: 6. Original processing notes: By means of reference gene primer amplification, nucleated cell counts were estimated. The method was immunoSEQ multiplex PCR; TCRdb's version includes in-frame clones alone and lacks a portion of them. Clone size and V and J calls were adopted from that table, with D and trimming inferred from the DNA. The sample holds 90,000 to 150,000 clones, roughly 76% seen once. V and J are TRBV9 and TRBJ2-7, with 9 bases fitting TRBD1. The clonotype originates from a human donor in a cohort sampled during active COVID-19. The sequencing sample was made of peripheral blood. The chain's CDR3 is CASSVAPGTGTYEQYF. The DNA for the CDR3 is TGTGCCAGCAGCGTAGCCCCCGGGACAGGGACCTACGAGCAGTACTTC.